The next 26 T cell receptor beta chains were all read from a single sample in a study of blood T cell repertoires in COVID-19. Sequenced by immunoSEQ multiplex PCR; TCRdb stores in-frame clones only, minus some. The sample lists under 20,000 clones; about 88% were seen once. The sequencing input was peripheral blood. The receptors stem from a man aged 55-75 years with active COVID-19.

The gene calls are TRBV6-2 or TRBV6-3 and TRBJ1-6; perhaps TRBD1 as D (6 bases). Germline V gives CDR1 MNHEY, CDR2 SVGEGT. Trimming stripped 2 bases from V and 8 bases from J, with 19 bases between. This CDR3 is 17 amino acids long. CDR3 nucleotides: TGTGCCAGCAGTTACCTAGAGGACAGTACCTGGGATTCACCCCTCCACTTT. This gives the protein CASSYLEDSTWDSPLHF.

This sequence joins TRBV4-3 and TRBJ2-1; 9 bases agree with TRBD1. CDR1 and CDR2 (germline): LGHNA, YSLEER. CDR3 length: 15 residues. Trimming removed 2 bases from V and 5 bases from J; junction bases left unmatched: 4. This CDR3 reads CASSQPGQGDNEQFF. The CDR3, as DNA: TGCGCCAGCAGCCAACCGGGACAGGGTGACAATGAGCAGTTCTTC.

The CDR3 protein is CARSLKRDRARNQPQHF. Written as DNA, the CDR3 is TGTGCCAGAAGCTTGAAACGGGACAGGGCCCGCAATCAGCCCCAGCATTTT. The chain has TRBV5-3 and TRBJ1-5; 9 nucleotides match TRBD1. TRBV5-3 belongs to the ORF category, with a function that is uncertain. Trimming cost V 1 base and J 2 bases; bases outside gene matches: 7. The CDR3 totals 17 residues.

The genes are TRBV23-1 and TRBJ2-1; D perhaps matches TRBD1 (5 bases). TRBV23-1 is an ORF for which the function is uncertain. CDR3 length: 13 amino acids. V was cut by 0 bases and J by 7 bases, with 7 bases left in between. The CDR3 is CASSQSKGNEQFF. DNA for the CDR3: TGCGCCAGCAGTCAATCGAAGGGGAATGAGCAGTTCTTC.

V and J are TRBV5-6 and TRBJ2-1, with TRBD1 matching 8 bases. Germline CDR1 SGHDT, CDR2 YYEEEE. The CDR3 covers 16 residues. Germline trimming cut 3 bases from V and 0 bases from J; bases unmatched to any gene: 5. The CDR3 loop reads CASSSGTGSSYNEQFF. The CDR3, as DNA: TGTGCCAGCAGCTCCGGGACAGGTAGCTCCTACAATGAGCAGTTCTTC.

The CDR3 region is CASSVATSGGNGYTF. Written as DNA, the CDR3 is TGTGCCAGCAGCGTAGCTACATCAGGGGGCAATGGCTACACCTTC. V and J are TRBV9 and TRBJ1-2; 8 bases are a match to TRBD1. The CDR3 is 15 residues long. CDR1 and CDR2 (germline): SGDLS, YYNGEE. V was clipped by 0 bases and J by 6 bases; unmatched bases: 7. Combining the CDR3 with reference TRBV9 and TRBJ1-2 gives the whole variable domain DSGVTQTPKHLITATGQRVTLRCSPRSGDLSVYWYQQSLDQGLQFLIQYYNGEERAKGNILERFSAQQFPDLHSELNLSSLELGDSALYFCASSVATSGGNGYTFGSGTRLTVV.

There are a few counts of this clone. The gene calls are TRBV9 and TRBJ1-1, with D possibly TRBD1 on 6 matching bases. The germline V and J ends were trimmed by 0 bases and 0 bases, with 6 bases remaining between them. Germline V gives CDR1 SGDLS, CDR2 YYNGEE. This CDR3 is built from 14 residues. CDR3 loop: CASSVGTVNTEAFF. Here the CDR3 DNA reads TGTGCCAGCAGCGTAGGGACAGTGAACACTGAAGCTTTCTTT.

The V and J genes are TRBV5-6 and TRBJ2-1, with 14 positions matching TRBD2. V shed 3 bases, J shed 15 bases, and the junction held 14 bases outside the gene matches. The CDR3 totals 16 residues. Looked up from germline, CDR1 is SGHDT and CDR2 is YYEEEE. The CDR3 sequence is CASSSGLAGEWDLLFF. DNA of the CDR3: TGTGCCAGCAGCTCGGGACTAGCGGGGGAGTGGGACCTTTTGTTCTTC.

This chain links TRBV2 with TRBJ1-6, with D uncertain. The germline V gene encodes CDR1 SNHLY and CDR2 FYNNEI. Trimming pared 5 bases from V and 5 bases from J, leaving 10 bases between. This CDR3 has 14 amino acids. CDR3: CASSLEVDNSPLHF. The CDR3 bases are TGTGCCAGCAGTCTCGAGGTAGATAATTCACCCCTCCACTTT.

This clone has just one count. J is TRBJ2-1 and V is TRBV7-9; D may be TRBD1 (5 bases). The CDR3 extends over 16 amino acids. CDR1 is SEHNR and CDR2 is FQNEAQ in the germline V gene (reference sequence). V was cut by 5 bases and J by 3 bases, with 17 bases left in between. CDR3: CASSDSQGWRYNEQFF. The CDR3 region has the DNA TGTGCCAGCAGCGATAGCCAGGGTTGGCGCTACAATGAGCAGTTCTTC.

About this clone itself: Mismatch with germline at one junction end may stem from a read error. The chain recombines TRBV5-1 with TRBJ2-7, with 7 bases lining up with TRBD1. The CDR3 totals 13 residues. Germline CDR1 SGHRS, CDR2 YFSETQ. In DNA form, the CDR3 reads TGCGCCAGCAGCTTGGCCGGGTCGGGACAGTGGCACTTC. Translating it yields CASSLAGSGQWHF.

This rearrangement joins TRBV10-1 to TRBJ2-3; tentatively, D is TRBD1 (6 bases). The germline gives CDR1 WNHNN, CDR2 SYGVQD (reference sequence). Trimming pared 11 bases from V and 6 bases from J, leaving 15 bases between. CDR3 length: 12 residues. CDR3 DNA sequence: TGCGCCGGTGGACAGTCTCAGGATACGCAGTATTTT. Translated: CAGGQSQDTQYF.

The rearrangement uses TRBV2 and TRBJ2-5; TRBD2 agrees at 12 bases. Germline CDR1 is SNHLY and CDR2 is FYNNEI. There are 14 residues in the CDR3. After removal of 2 bases from V and 9 bases from J, the junction contained 4 bases not matched to a gene. The CDR3 coding sequence is TGTGCCAGCAGTGAAACCGGGACTAGCGGGCCCCAGTACTTC. Its translation: CASSETGTSGPQYF. Full variable domain (rest looked up from reference TRBV2 and TRBJ2-5): EPEVTQTPSHQVTQMGQEVILRCVPISNHLYFYWYRQILGQKVEFLVSFYNNEISEKSEIFDDQFSVERPDGSNFTLKIRSTKLEDSAMYFCASSETGTSGPQYFGPGTRLLVL.

The chain has TRBV5-1 and TRBJ1-1; tentatively, D is TRBD1 (5 bases). The germline V gene encodes CDR1 SGHRS and CDR2 YFSETQ. V was shortened by 5 bases and J by 5 bases, with 19 bases between the two germline ends. The CDR3 runs to 15 residues. The CDR3: CASSGAGYRPTEAFF. The CDR3 coding sequence is TGCGCCAGCAGTGGGGCAGGATACAGGCCGACTGAAGCTTTCTTT.

The chain has TRBV7-8 and TRBJ2-1; 11 bases line up with TRBD1. The CDR3 has 13 amino acids. V shed 2 bases and J 15 bases; nucleotides not matched to a gene: 6. Germline V gives CDR1 SGHVS, CDR2 FQNEAQ. The CDR3 DNA reads TGTGCCAGCAGCTTAACTAGGACAGGGGGCCTGTTCTTC. Amino acid sequence: CASSLTRTGGLFF.

The chain recombines TRBV16 with TRBJ1-5, with D tentatively TRBD1 (6 bases). CDR1 and CDR2 from the germline V gene are KGHSY and FQNENV. Deletions cut 0 bases from V and 1 base from J, with 22 bases between. The CDR3 runs to 20 residues. CDR3 sequence (DNA): TGTGCCAGCAGCCAATCCCCGCACAGGGAGTCGGTGGGGAGCAATCAGCCCCAGCATTTT. Encoded protein: CASSQSPHRESVGSNQPQHF.

The chain carries TRBV6-6 and TRBJ2-3, with 7 bases matching TRBD1. J lost 0 bases, V lost 6 bases, and 15 bases had no gene match. CDR3 length equals 18 residues. The V gene's germline CDR1 is MNHNY and CDR2 SVGAGI (reference sequence). The CDR3 nucleotides read TGTGCCAGCAGACGAGGCGTAGGGACAGCCGAAAGCACAGATACGCAGTATTTT. Translation gives CASRRGVGTAESTDTQYF.

The J gene is TRBJ2-5, the V gene TRBV7-9, with 11 bases fitting TRBD2. The CDR3 covers 17 residues. Germline V CDR1 and CDR2: SEHNR, FQNEAQ (reference sequence). Trimming took 3 bases from V and 1 from J; bases not matched to a gene: 7. The CDR3 nucleotides read TGTGCCAGCAGCTTTCGACTAGCGGGGCTATCCCAAGAGACCCAGTACTTC. The encoded protein is CASSFRLAGLSQETQYF.

This clone was recorded a few times. V gene TRBV9 combines with J gene TRBJ1-6; 11 bases match TRBD1. The CDR3 consists of 16 residues. The germline gives CDR1 SGDLS, CDR2 YYNGEE. V lost 4 bases and J lost 9; bases outside the gene matches: 9. CDR3 in DNA: TGTGCCAGCAGCCTCCAGGCAGGACAGGGGGCTTCACCCCTCCACTTT. This codes for CASSLQAGQGASPLHF.

This sequence joins TRBV6-5 and TRBJ1-6; 11 nucleotides match TRBD1. This CDR3 spans 13 amino acids. V dropped 6 bases and J dropped 10; count of bases not matched to a gene: 2. Germline CDR1 MNHEY, CDR2 SVGAGI. Here the CDR3 DNA reads TGTGCCAGCAGGGACAGGGGGCACTCACCCCTCCACTTT. It specifies CASRDRGHSPLHF.

This clone was recorded only once. The chain couples TRBV30 to TRBJ2-6, with D hard to call. V was clipped by 0 bases and J by 0 bases, with 15 bases between them. This CDR3 has 18 amino acids. Germline V gene sequence: CDR1 GTSNPN, CDR2 SVGIG (reference sequence). CDR3 sequence reads: CAWSVYPLGSSGANVLTF. The CDR3, as DNA: TGTGCCTGGAGTGTATACCCTCTCGGGTCCTCTGGGGCCAACGTCCTGACTTTC.

This chain connects TRBV6-1 to TRBJ1-5; D is unclear. The V gene lost 1 base and the J gene lost 4 bases, with 8 bases spanning the gap. Germline-derived CDR1 and CDR2 are MNHNS and SASEGT. This CDR3 contains 14 residues. The CDR3 spells CASSEVRTNQPQHF. DNA of the CDR3: TGTGCCAGCAGTGAAGTCCGAACTAATCAGCCCCAGCATTTT.

The CDR3 loop reads CASSRTAYYEQYF. The DNA of the CDR3 is TGTGCCAGCAGCCGGACTGCTTACTACGAGCAGTACTTC. This chain joins TRBV7-8 and TRBJ2-7, with D possibly being TRBD2 (5 bases). This CDR3 is 13 amino acids long. The V end lost 5 bases, the J end lost 3 bases, and 11 bases lay between the germline ends. Germline loops: CDR1 SGHVS, CDR2 FQNEAQ.

The chain recombines TRBV3-1 (or the pseudogene TRBV3-2) with TRBJ2-5; the match to TRBD2 covers 7 bases. The CDR3 has 17 residues. V gave up 1 base and J gave up 4 bases; unmatched junction bases: 12. Germline V gene sequence: CDR1 LGHDT, CDR2 YNNKEL (reference sequence). The CDR3 reads CASSQVGWGGPGETQYF. The DNA of the CDR3 is TGTGCCAGCAGCCAAGTTGGGTGGGGGGGACCAGGAGAGACCCAGTACTTC.

CDR3 DNA sequence: TGTGCCAGCAGTTTATCGGGGGATCCACTCGGAGGGAGGAGGAACACCGGGGAGCTGTTTTTT. Its translation is CASSLSGDPLGGRRNTGELFF. The chain is built from TRBV27 and TRBJ2-2; D is possibly TRBD2 (6 bases). Germline V lookup: CDR1 MNHEY, CDR2 SMNVEV (reference sequence). Trimming removed 0 bases at V and 1 base at J, with 24 bases between. CDR3 length: 21 residues.

This clone was seen a single time. V is TRBV5-1 and J is TRBJ2-3, with D perhaps matching TRBD1 (6 bases). V was cut by 0 bases and J by 1 base, with 15 bases left in between. From germline, CDR1 is SGHRS and CDR2 YFSETQ. CDR3 length equals 17 residues. The CDR3 is CASSLGDGDIGTDTQYF. In DNA form, the CDR3 reads TGCGCCAGCAGCTTGGGTGATGGGGACATAGGCACAGATACGCAGTATTTT.